One and the same sample provided the 30 T cell receptor beta chains below, sequenced in a study of identical twins. TCRdb itself ran the 5' RACE reads through MiXCR, one entry per CDR3 protein. The top ten hold more than 0.5% of the sample, which has 350,000 to 600,000 distinct CDR3 sequences, 14% seen once. These records were also assigned to another study, of yellow fever vaccine responses in identical twins.

Sequencing was performed on CD4+ T cells sorted from blood. Every receptor here comes from a young woman in good health.

The chain is built from TRBV4-3 and TRBJ2-7; no clear D gene. From germline, CDR1 is LGHNA and CDR2 YSLEER. Trimming shortened V by 0 bases and J by 2 bases, and 11 bases separated the two germline ends. The CDR3 length is 15 residues. CDR3: CASSQESAGTYEQYF. In DNA form, the CDR3 reads TGCGCCAGCAGCCAAGAGTCGGCTGGGACCTACGAGCAGTACTTC.

This chain uses TRBV30 with TRBJ2-1; D remains unclear. V lost 1 base and J 0 bases, leaving 4 bases between the germline ends. The CDR3 contains 13 residues. CDR1 and CDR2 (germline): GTSNPN, SVGIG (reference sequence). In DNA form, the CDR3 reads TGTGCCTGGAGTGAGGACTCCTACAATGAGCAGTTCTTC. Amino acids: CAWSEDSYNEQFF.

V gene TRBV20-1 combines with J gene TRBJ2-7; 13 nucleotides line up with TRBD2. The CDR3 sequence is 15 residues long. V trimming: 2 bases; J trimming: 5 bases; junction bases outside the gene matches: 6. Germline CDR1 DFQATT, CDR2 SNEGSKA (reference sequence). The CDR3 sequence is CSARKLAGGDHEQYF. The CDR3 region has the DNA TGCAGTGCTAGAAAACTAGCGGGAGGGGATCACGAGCAGTACTTC.

The chain recombines TRBV2 with TRBJ1-5, with D possibly matching TRBD1 (5 bases). This CDR3 comprises 14 residues. V lost 8 bases and J lost 1, with 12 bases in between. Germline V gene sequence: CDR1 SNHLY, CDR2 FYNNEI. The CDR3 sequence is CASWGGLSNQPQHF. The DNA for the CDR3 is TGTGCCAGCTGGGGGGGTCTGAGCAATCAGCCCCAGCATTTT.

This clonotype was seen at least ten times. This rearrangement joins TRBV7-9 to TRBJ2-1; no definite D call. The germline gives CDR1 SEHNR, CDR2 FQNEAQ (reference sequence). Trimming left V 3 bases short and J 6 bases short, with 9 bases between. The CDR3 has 13 residues. Here the CDR3 DNA reads TGTGCCAGCAGCTTGAGTAGGGTCAATGAGCAGTTCTTC. Translation gives CASSLSRVNEQFF.

This clonotype was seen only a few times. The chain uses TRBV12-3 or TRBV12-4 and TRBJ2-3, with 11 bases fitting TRBD2. The CDR3 spans 14 residues. J lost 6 bases, V lost 6 bases, and 5 bases had no gene match. The CDR3 is CASRVAGGSDTQYF. CDR3 DNA sequence: TGTGCCAGCAGGGTAGCGGGAGGGTCCGATACGCAGTATTTT.

The chain uses TRBV6-5 and TRBJ2-7, with D tentatively TRBD1 (5 bases). Germline CDR1 MNHEY, CDR2 SVGAGI. This CDR3 has 12 amino acids. Trimming removed 6 bases at V and 0 bases at J, with 6 bases between. The CDR3 loop is CASRTDSYEQYF. The DNA of the CDR3 is TGTGCCAGCAGGACAGACTCCTACGAGCAGTACTTC.

This clonotype was picked up a small number of times. This chain uses TRBV6-2 or TRBV6-3 with TRBJ2-1; tentatively, D is TRBD1 (5 bases). The V and J ends lost 2 bases and 2 bases respectively, with 10 bases between them. From germline, CDR1 is MNHEY and CDR2 SVGEGT. The CDR3 length is 15 residues. The CDR3 loop reads CASSYVGRAYNEQFF. CDR3 DNA sequence: TGTGCCAGCAGTTACGTTGGCAGGGCCTACAATGAGCAGTTCTTC.

This clonotype appeared a few times. V gene TRBV27 combines with J gene TRBJ2-3; unclear D gene. The CDR3 is 13 residues long. Trimming shortened V by 6 bases and J by 1 base, and 8 bases separated the two germline ends. Germline V gene data show CDR1 as MNHEY and CDR2 as SMNVEV (reference sequence). As DNA, the CDR3 is TGTGCCAGCAGGTCGTCGGGCACAGATACGCAGTATTTT. Protein product: CASRSSGTDTQYF.

The chain joins TRBV7-3 to TRBJ2-7, with 7 bases that match TRBD1. V shed 0 bases, J shed 3 bases, and the junction held 2 bases outside the gene matches. The CDR3 extends over 14 amino acids. Germline CDR1 and CDR2: SGHTA and FQGTGA. For the CDR3, the DNA is TGTGCCAGCAGCTTAACGCCAGGGGGCTACGAGCAGTACTTC. Translated, it gives CASSLTPGGYEQYF. Variable domain in full (rest from reference TRBV7-3 and TRBJ2-7): GAGVSQTPSNKVTEKGKYVELRCDPISGHTALYWYRQSLGQGPEFLIYFQGTGAADDSGLPNDRFFAVRPEGSVSTLKIQRTERGDSAVYLCASSLTPGGYEQYFGPGTRLTVT.

This chain joins TRBV30 and TRBJ2-5; possible D gene TRBD1, 6 bases. Germline V gives CDR1 GTSNPN, CDR2 SVGIG (reference sequence). V was clipped by 2 bases and J by 4 bases, with 8 bases between them. The CDR3 is made up of 12 amino acids. CDR3 DNA: TGTGCCTGGAGTCAGGGGAGAGAGACCCAGTACTTC. Amino acids: CAWSQGRETQYF.

A few counts support this clonotype. The chain joins TRBV20-1 to TRBJ1-6; 8 positions agree with TRBD1. Germline values: CDR1 DFQATT, CDR2 SNEGSKA (reference sequence). The CDR3 contains 15 residues. V shed 4 bases and J 7 bases; nucleotides not matched to a gene: 9. CDR3 amino acids: CSATRTGLSNSPLHF. CDR3 DNA sequence: TGCAGTGCTACCCGGACAGGGCTTTCAAATTCACCCCTCCACTTT.

This clonotype was observed at least ten times. This chain uses TRBV12-3 or TRBV12-4 with TRBJ2-7; TRBD2 is a possible D gene (6 bases). The CDR3 covers 12 residues. Trimming took 10 bases from V and 3 from J, leaving 13 bases between them. CDR3 DNA: TGTGCCACCTCCGGAGGGAACTACGAGCAGTACTTC. Its protein is CATSGGNYEQYF.

Comment on this clonotype: This may come from a read error, since a much larger clone is one base off. The CDR3 sequence: CAISPRIQETQYF. CDR3 DNA: TGTGCCATCAGCCCTAGGATTCAAGAGACCCAGTACTTC. The genes are TRBV5-8 and TRBJ2-5; no definite D call. This CDR3 has 13 residues. Per the germline V gene, CDR1 is SGHTS and CDR2 is YDEGEE.

This clonotype was seen a few times. The rearrangement uses TRBV19 and TRBJ2-1; D possibly corresponds to TRBD2 (5 bases). V was trimmed by 4 bases and J by 8 bases, leaving 15 bases between them. The germline gives CDR1 LNHDA, CDR2 SQIVND (reference sequence). The CDR3 consists of 14 residues. The CDR3 loop reads CASSTRGGKYEQFF. CDR3 bases: TGTGCCAGTAGTACCCGGGGTGGGAAATATGAGCAGTTCTTC.

The V gene is TRBV6-1, the J gene TRBJ2-7, with a possible D match to TRBD2 (6 bases). The ends were cut back, 5 bases at V and 6 bases at J, with 17 bases in the middle. From germline, CDR1 is MNHNS and CDR2 SASEGT. CDR3 length: 14 amino acids. The chain's CDR3 is CASSTRGSAFEQYF. The CDR3 DNA follows: TGTGCCAGCAGTACCCGGGGGTCCGCATTCGAGCAGTACTTC.

In its sample, this clonotype was seen a few times. The V and J genes are TRBV19 and TRBJ2-1; D unresolved. V lost 6 bases to trimming and J lost 0 bases, with 6 bases between them. CDR3 size: 13 residues. Germline V gene sequence: CDR1 LNHDA, CDR2 SQIVND (reference sequence). CDR3: CASRQSSYNEQFF. The CDR3 nucleotides are TGTGCCAGTAGACAGAGCTCCTACAATGAGCAGTTCTTC.

This clonotype was counted between two and nine times. V usage is TRBV29-1 and J usage is TRBJ2-7; maybe TRBD2 (6 bases). V was cut by 6 bases and J by 0 bases, with 15 bases left in between. CDR3 length: 14 residues. CDR1 and CDR2 from the germline V gene are SQVTM and ANQGSEA. The CDR3 coding sequence is TGCAGCGTGGAGACTAGTAAGAGCTCCTACGAGCAGTACTTC. It codes for CSVETSKSSYEQYF.

This clonotype was observed a few times. V is TRBV20-1 and J is TRBJ1-1; D unclear. Germline loops: CDR1 DFQATT, CDR2 SNEGSKA (reference sequence). Trimming removed 7 bases at V and 5 bases at J, with 17 bases between. The CDR3 sequence is 13 residues long. The CDR3 region is CSGEVDPTTEAFF. The CDR3 region has the DNA TGCAGTGGAGAGGTGGATCCAACGACTGAAGCTTTCTTT.

The CDR3 coding sequence is TGCGCCAGCAGCTCTAGCGGGAGTGGCTACAATGAGCAGTTCTTC. Protein: CASSSSGSGYNEQFF. The V and J genes are TRBV5-1 and TRBJ2-1; 10 bases are a match to TRBD2. CDR1 is SGHRS, CDR2 YFSETQ, per germline. The CDR3 loop spans 15 amino acids. After removal of 3 bases from V and 3 bases from J, the junction contained 3 bases not matched to a gene.

Points on this clonotype: A much larger clone lies one base from this, so it may be a read error. The gene calls are TRBV7-3 and TRBJ1-1; possible D gene TRBD1, 5 bases. This CDR3 comprises 13 residues. V dropped 6 bases and J dropped 1 base, with 9 bases sitting between them. Per germline, CDR1 SGHTA and CDR2 FQGTGA. The CDR3 region is CASRLQENTEAFF. The DNA of the CDR3 is TGTGCCAGCAGATTACAGGAGAACACTGAAGCTTTCTTT.

This clonotype was seen more than once but under ten times. The CDR3 is CASSVLAGGTKLRQFF. Written as DNA, the CDR3 is TGTGCCAGCAGTGTTCTAGCGGGGGGGACAAAATTGAGGCAGTTCTTC. The chain couples TRBV9 to TRBJ2-1; 12 nucleotides match TRBD2. Trimming at V came to 5 bases and at J to 12 bases, leaving 15 bases not matched to a gene. The CDR3 has 16 amino acids. CDR1 is SGDLS, CDR2 YYNGEE, per germline.

V gene TRBV7-2 combines with J gene TRBJ2-7; 12 bases are a match to TRBD1. The J segment lost 5 bases and the V segment lost 0 bases, leaving 5 bases of the junction unmatched. The CDR3 has 16 amino acids. Germline CDR1 SGHTA, CDR2 FQGNSA. CDR3 coding DNA: TGTGCCAGCAGCTTAGCGGGGACAGGGGGCAGGGACGAGCAGTACTTC. It specifies CASSLAGTGGRDEQYF.

In its sample, this clonotype was seen many times. The gene calls are TRBV4-3 and TRBJ2-3; D gene ambiguous. V dropped 1 base and J dropped 2 bases, with 4 bases sitting between them. From germline, CDR1 is LGHNA and CDR2 YSLEER. The CDR3 spans 13 residues. The CDR3 sequence: CASSQAVTDTQYF. The CDR3 region has the DNA TGCGCCAGCAGCCAAGCCGTCACAGATACGCAGTATTTT.

The V gene is TRBV6-1, the J gene TRBJ1-6; D not resolved. Germline assignment: CDR1 MNHNS and CDR2 SASEGT. Trimming took off 6 bases at V and 0 bases at J, with 12 bases between the two ends. The CDR3 is made up of 16 amino acids. This CDR3 reads CASSPRLGSYNSPLHF. The CDR3 nucleotides read TGTGCCAGCAGCCCGAGGTTAGGCTCCTATAATTCACCCCTCCACTTT.

This clonotype showed up many times. The V gene is TRBV20-1, the J gene TRBJ2-5; weak D call: TRBD1 (7 bases). V gave up 4 bases and J gave up 2 bases, with 17 bases separating them. Per germline, CDR1 DFQATT and CDR2 SNEGSKA (reference sequence). This CDR3 comprises 15 residues. CDR3 coding DNA: TGCAGTGCTATACCAGGGCAGGGGGGTCAAGAGACCCAGTACTTC. Its translation is CSAIPGQGGQETQYF.

This sequence joins TRBV11-2 and TRBJ1-2; the D is unclear. The CDR3 contains 13 residues. Between the trimmed V and J ends, which lost 4 bases and 7 bases, there was a span of 13 bases. CDR1 is SGHAT, CDR2 FQNNGV, per germline. Here the CDR3 reads CASSSRPETGYTF. The CDR3 nucleotides are TGTGCCAGCAGCTCTAGACCAGAGACTGGCTACACCTTC.

The genes are TRBV15 and TRBJ2-7, with TRBD2 identical over 11 bases. The CDR3 totals 18 residues. The germline V gene has CDR1 LNHNV and CDR2 YYDKDF (reference sequence). V trimming: 3 bases; J trimming: 6 bases; junction bases outside the gene matches: 16. CDR3 loop: CATSRATPWGLAGGEQYF. The CDR3 nucleotides read TGTGCCACCAGCAGGGCAACCCCTTGGGGGCTAGCGGGAGGCGAGCAGTACTTC.

This clonotype was seen more than once but under ten times. V gene TRBV7-8 combines with J gene TRBJ2-3; 12 nucleotides line up with TRBD1. The CDR3 is 17 amino acids. J lost 1 base, V lost 5 bases, and 7 bases had no gene match. CDR1 SGHVS and CDR2 FQNEAQ come from the germline V gene. CDR3 sequence (DNA): TGTGCCAGCAGCCTAGTGGGACAGGGGGCGGGCACAGATACGCAGTATTTT. Translated: CASSLVGQGAGTDTQYF.

The chain links TRBV11-2 to TRBJ2-3; D ambiguous. V was trimmed by 3 bases and J by 1 base, leaving 20 bases between them. From germline, CDR1 is SGHAT and CDR2 FQNNGV. The CDR3 extends over 18 amino acids. The CDR3 bases are TGTGCCAGCAGCTTTTTTAGCCTACCGGGCTACGGCACAGATACGCAGTATTTT. Translating it yields CASSFFSLPGYGTDTQYF.